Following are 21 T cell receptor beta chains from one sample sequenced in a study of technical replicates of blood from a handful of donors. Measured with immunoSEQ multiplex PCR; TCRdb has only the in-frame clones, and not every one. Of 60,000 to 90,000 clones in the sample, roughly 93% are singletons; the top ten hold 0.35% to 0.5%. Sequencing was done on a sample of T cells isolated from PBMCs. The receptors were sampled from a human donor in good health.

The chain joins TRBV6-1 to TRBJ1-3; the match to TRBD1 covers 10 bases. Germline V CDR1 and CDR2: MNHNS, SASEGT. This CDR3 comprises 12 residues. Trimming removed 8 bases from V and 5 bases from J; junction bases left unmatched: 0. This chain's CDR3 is CASDRGRNTIYF. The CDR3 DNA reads TGTGCCAGCGACAGGGGGCGAAACACCATATATTTT.

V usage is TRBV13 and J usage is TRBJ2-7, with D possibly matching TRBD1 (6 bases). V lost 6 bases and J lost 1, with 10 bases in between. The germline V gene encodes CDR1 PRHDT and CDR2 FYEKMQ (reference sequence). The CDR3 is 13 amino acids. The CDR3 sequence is CASRGQRSYEQYF. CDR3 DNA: TGTGCCAGCAGAGGACAGCGGTCCTACGAGCAGTACTTC.

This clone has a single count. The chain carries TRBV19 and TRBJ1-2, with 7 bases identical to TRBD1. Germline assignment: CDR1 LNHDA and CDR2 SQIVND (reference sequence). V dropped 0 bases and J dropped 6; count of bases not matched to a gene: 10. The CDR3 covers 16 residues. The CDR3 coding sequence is TGTGCCAGTAGTATAGACCTAGGGACAGCGCCCAATGGCTACACCTTC. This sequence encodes CASSIDLGTAPNGYTF. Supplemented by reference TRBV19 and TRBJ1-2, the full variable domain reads DGGITQSPKYLFRKEGQNVTLSCEQNLNHDAMYWYRQDPGQGLRLIYYSQIVNDFQKGDIAEGYSVSREKKESFPLTVTSAQKNPTAFYLCASSIDLGTAPNGYTFGSGTRLTVV.

The CDR3 DNA follows: TGTGCCTGGATCCCGTCGGGACAGGGGGGCACCGGGGAGCTGTTTTTT. Residues: CAWIPSGQGGTGELFF. This chain links TRBV30 with TRBJ2-2, with 11 bases identical to TRBD1. The junction had 8 bases not matched to a gene; V was cut back by 4 bases and J by 4 bases. CDR3 length: 16 residues. Germline-derived CDR1 and CDR2 are GTSNPN and SVGIG (reference sequence).

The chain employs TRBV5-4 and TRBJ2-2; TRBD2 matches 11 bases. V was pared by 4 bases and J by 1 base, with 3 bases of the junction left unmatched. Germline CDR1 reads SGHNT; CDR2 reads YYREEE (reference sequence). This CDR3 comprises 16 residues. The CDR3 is CASSAGTSGNTGELFF. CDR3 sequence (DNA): TGTGCCAGCAGCGCTGGGACTAGCGGGAACACCGGGGAGCTGTTTTTT.

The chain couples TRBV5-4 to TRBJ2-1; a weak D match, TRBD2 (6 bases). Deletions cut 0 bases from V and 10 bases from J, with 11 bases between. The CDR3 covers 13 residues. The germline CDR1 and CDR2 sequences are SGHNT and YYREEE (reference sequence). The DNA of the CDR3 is TGTGCCAGCAGCTTGGTCTACGGGAGCGAGCAGTTCTTC. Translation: CASSLVYGSEQFF.

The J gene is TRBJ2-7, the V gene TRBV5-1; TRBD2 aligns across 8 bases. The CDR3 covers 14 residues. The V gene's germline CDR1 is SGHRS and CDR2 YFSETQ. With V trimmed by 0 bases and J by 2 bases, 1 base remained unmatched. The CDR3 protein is CASSLDSGTYEQYF. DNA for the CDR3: TGCGCCAGCAGCTTGGATAGCGGGACCTACGAGCAGTACTTC.

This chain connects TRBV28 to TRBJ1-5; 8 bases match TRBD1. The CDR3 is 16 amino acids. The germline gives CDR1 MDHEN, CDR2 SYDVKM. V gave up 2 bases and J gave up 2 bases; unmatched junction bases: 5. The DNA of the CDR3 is TGTGCCAGCAGTTTAGCAGGGGGCATGGGCAATCAGCCCCAGCATTTT. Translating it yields CASSLAGGMGNQPQHF.

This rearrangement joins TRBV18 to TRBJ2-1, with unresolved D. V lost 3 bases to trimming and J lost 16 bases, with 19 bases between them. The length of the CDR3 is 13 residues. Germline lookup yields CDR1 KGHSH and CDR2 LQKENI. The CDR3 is CASSPDPRHNPFF. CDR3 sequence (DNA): TGTGCCAGCTCACCCGATCCTAGGCATAACCCTTTCTTC.

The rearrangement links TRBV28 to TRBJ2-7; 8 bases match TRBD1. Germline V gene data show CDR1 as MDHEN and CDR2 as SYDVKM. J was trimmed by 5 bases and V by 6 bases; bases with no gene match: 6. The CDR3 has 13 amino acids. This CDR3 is CASRETGDHEQYF. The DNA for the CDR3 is TGTGCCAGCAGAGAGACAGGGGACCACGAGCAGTACTTC. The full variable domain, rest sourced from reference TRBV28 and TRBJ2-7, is DVKVTQSSRYLVKRTGEKVFLECVQDMDHENMFWYRQDPGLGLRLIYFSYDVKMKEKGDIPEGYSVSREKKERFSLILESASTNQTSMYLCASRETGDHEQYFGPGTRLTVT.

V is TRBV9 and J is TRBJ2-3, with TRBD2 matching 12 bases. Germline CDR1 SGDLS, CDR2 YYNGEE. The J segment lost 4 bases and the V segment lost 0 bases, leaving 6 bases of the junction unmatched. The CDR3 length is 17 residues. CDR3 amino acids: CASSVVASGRAADTQYF. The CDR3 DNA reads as TGTGCCAGCAGCGTAGTTGCTAGCGGGAGGGCCGCAGATACGCAGTATTTT.

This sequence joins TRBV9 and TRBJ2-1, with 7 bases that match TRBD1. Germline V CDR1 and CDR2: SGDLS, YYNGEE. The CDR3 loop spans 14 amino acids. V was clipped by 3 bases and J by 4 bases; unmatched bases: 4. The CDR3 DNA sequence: TGTGCCAGCAGCGAGGGGGCGCAGTACAATGAGCAGTTCTTC. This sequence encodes CASSEGAQYNEQFF. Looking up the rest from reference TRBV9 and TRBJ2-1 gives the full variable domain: DSGVTQTPKHLITATGQRVTLRCSPRSGDLSVYWYQQSLDQGLQFLIQYYNGEERAKGNILERFSAQQFPDLHSELNLSSLELGDSALYFCASSEGAQYNEQFFGPGTRLTVL.

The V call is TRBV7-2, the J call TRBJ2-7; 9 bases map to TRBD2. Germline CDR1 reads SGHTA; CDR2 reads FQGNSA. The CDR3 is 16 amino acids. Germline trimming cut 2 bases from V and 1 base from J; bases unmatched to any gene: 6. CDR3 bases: TGTGCCAGCAGCTTACGGCTAGCGGGGAAATCCTACGAGCAGTACTTC. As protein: CASSLRLAGKSYEQYF.

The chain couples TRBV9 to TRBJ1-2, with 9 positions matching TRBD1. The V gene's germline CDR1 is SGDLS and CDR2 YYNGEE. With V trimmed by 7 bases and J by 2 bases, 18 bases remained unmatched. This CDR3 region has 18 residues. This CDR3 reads CASGPSYLPGQGNYGYTF. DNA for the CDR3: TGTGCCAGCGGACCGAGCTATTTGCCGGGACAGGGAAACTATGGCTACACCTTC.

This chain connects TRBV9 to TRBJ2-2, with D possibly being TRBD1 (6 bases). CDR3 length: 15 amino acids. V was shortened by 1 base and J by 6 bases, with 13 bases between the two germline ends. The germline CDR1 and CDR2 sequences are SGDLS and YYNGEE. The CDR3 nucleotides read TGTGCCAGCAGCGTAACAGGGTTGATAGCCGGGGAGCTGTTTTTT. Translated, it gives CASSVTGLIAGELFF.

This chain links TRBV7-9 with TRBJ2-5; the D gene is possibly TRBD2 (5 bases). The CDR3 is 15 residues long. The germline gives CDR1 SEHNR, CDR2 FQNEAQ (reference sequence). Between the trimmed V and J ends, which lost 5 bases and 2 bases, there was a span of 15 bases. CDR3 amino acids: CASSPPGKIQETQYF. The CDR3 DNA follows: TGTGCCAGCAGCCCACCGGGGAAGATTCAAGAGACCCAGTACTTC. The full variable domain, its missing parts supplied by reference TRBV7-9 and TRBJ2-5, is DTGVSQNPRHKITKRGQNVTFRCDPISEHNRLYWYRQTLGQGPEFLTYFQNEAQLEKSRLLSDRFSAERPKGSFSTLEIQRTEQGDSAMYLCASSPPGKIQETQYFGPGTRLLVL.

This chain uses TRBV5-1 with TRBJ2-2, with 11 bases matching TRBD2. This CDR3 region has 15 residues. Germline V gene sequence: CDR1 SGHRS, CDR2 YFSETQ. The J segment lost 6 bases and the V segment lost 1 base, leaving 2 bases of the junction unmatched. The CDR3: CASSLTSGSPGELFF. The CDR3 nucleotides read TGCGCCAGCAGCTTGACTAGCGGGAGTCCCGGGGAGCTGTTTTTT.

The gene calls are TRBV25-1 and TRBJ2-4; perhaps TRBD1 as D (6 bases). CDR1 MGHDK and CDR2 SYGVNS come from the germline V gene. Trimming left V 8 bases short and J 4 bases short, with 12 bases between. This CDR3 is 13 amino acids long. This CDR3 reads CASSRQGKNIQYF. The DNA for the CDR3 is TGTGCCAGCTCTAGGCAGGGGAAAAACATTCAGTACTTC.

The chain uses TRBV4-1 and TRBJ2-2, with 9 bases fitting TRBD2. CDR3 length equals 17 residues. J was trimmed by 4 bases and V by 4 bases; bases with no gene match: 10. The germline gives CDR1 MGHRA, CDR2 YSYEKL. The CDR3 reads CASSRSWREGSTGELFF. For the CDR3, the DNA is TGCGCCAGCAGCCGCTCCTGGCGGGAGGGGTCCACCGGGGAGCTGTTTTTT.

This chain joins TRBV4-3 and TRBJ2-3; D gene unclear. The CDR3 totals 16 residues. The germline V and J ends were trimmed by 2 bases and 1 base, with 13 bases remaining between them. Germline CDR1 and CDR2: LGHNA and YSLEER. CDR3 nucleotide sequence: TGCGCCAGCAGCCAATCTAGATATGGAGGCACAGATACGCAGTATTTT. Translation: CASSQSRYGGTDTQYF.

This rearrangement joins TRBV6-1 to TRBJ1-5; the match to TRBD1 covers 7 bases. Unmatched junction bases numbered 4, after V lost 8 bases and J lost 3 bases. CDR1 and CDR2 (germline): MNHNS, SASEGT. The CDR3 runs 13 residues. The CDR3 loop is CASRDSNNQPQHF. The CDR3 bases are TGTGCCAGCCGGGACAGCAACAATCAGCCCCAGCATTTT.